Described below is a single T cell receptor (beta chain) sequence and its context. Its antigen is currently unknown. This record comes from a study of T-cell memory formation after mild COVID-19. In germline, CDR1 is SGHTA, CDR2 FQGNSA. The junction had 4 bases not matched to a gene; V was cut back by 1 base and J by 2 bases. The CDR3 extends over 15 amino acids. Study outcomes and limitations: From day 15 to 85, contracting clones were balanced between CD4 and CD8, whereas later expanders leaned toward CD4+. In pre-infection memory, a portion of responding clones appeared, which suggested that cross-reactive memory joined.

With constant-segment primers, 5'RACE yielded cDNA libraries of TCR alpha and TCR beta that carried sample barcodes and UMIs. TCRdb reprocessed the 5' RACE reads with MiXCR, giving one entry per CDR3 protein. The sample lists a few hundred thousand distinct CDR3 sequences; around a sixth were seen once. The gene calls are TRBV7-2 and TRBJ2-7; 8 bases are shared with TRBD1. This TCR was sampled from a man between 18 and 35 years old who had mild COVID-19 (a few samples of this study predate the infection). Cell type and time point are not known. The specimen sequenced was PBMCs or a T cell subset sorted from them (not recorded which). The chain's CDR3 is CASSLGGQVTYEQYF. DNA of the CDR3: TGTGCCAGCAGCTTAGGGGGACAGGTCACCTACGAGCAGTACTTC. Supplemented by reference TRBV7-2 and TRBJ2-7, the full variable domain reads GAGVSQSPSNKVTEKGKDVELRCDPISGHTALYWYRQSLGQGLEFLIYFQGNSAPDKSGLPSDRFSAERTGGSVSTLTIQRTQQEDSAVYLCASSLGGQVTYEQYFGPGTRLTVT.